This T cell receptor beta chain stems from a study of beta chain features in type 1 diabetes. Study findings and constraints: A moderate, significant TCRB CDR3 shortening appeared in type 1 diabetes across four CD4+ subsets.

Stem cell-like memory, regulatory, central memory and naive CD4+ cells were sorted via CD45RO/CCR7/CD25/CD127/CD95/CD27. For this clone: Antigen unknown.

J was trimmed by 8 bases and V by 4 bases; bases with no gene match: 6. Germline V gene data show CDR1 as MNHEY and CDR2 as SVGAGI. There are 14 residues in the CDR3. The study reverse transcribed the entire isolated RNA, so it sequenced expressed TCRB transcripts. Profiled with immunoSEQ multiplex PCR; TCRdb holds only in-frame clones, not every one. The repertoire includes hundreds of thousands of clones, about an eighth of them detected once, and less than 0.025% sits in the top ten. The source is a man between 18 and 35 years old with type 1 diabetes. Sequenced: naive CD4+ T cells from blood. The chain couples TRBV6-5 to TRBJ1-5; 9 bases fit TRBD1. This CDR3 is CASSFRQGVKPQHF. Written as DNA, the CDR3 is TGTGCCAGCAGTTTCCGACAGGGGGTTAAGCCCCAGCATTTT.